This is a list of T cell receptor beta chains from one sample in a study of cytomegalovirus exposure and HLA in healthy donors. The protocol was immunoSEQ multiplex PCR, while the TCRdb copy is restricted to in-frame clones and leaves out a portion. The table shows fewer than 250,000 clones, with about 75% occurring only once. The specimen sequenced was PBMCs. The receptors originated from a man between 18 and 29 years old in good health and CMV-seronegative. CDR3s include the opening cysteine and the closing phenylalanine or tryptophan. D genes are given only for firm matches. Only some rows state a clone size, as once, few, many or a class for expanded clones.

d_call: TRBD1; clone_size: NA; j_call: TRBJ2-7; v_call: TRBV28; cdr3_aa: CASSFGQATYEQYF; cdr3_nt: TGTGCCAGCAGTTTCGGACAGGCAACCTACGAGCAGTACTTC
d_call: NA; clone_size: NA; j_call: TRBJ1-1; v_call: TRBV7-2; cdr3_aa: CASSLGGGSNTEAFF; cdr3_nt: TGTGCCAGCAGCTTAGGGGGAGGGTCAAACACTGAAGCTTTCTTT
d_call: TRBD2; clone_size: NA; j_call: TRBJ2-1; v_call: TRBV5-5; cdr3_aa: CASSSGGLAGSEQFF; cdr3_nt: TGTGCCAGCAGCTCGGGCGGACTAGCGGGAAGTGAGCAGTTCTTC
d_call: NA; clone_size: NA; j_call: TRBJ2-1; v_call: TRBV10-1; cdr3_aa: CAGGTENNEQFF; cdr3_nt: TGCGCCGGGGGGACAGAAAACAATGAGCAGTTCTTC
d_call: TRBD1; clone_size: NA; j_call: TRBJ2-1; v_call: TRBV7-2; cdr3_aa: CASSAGQGAYNEQFF; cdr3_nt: TGTGCCAGCAGCGCAGGACAGGGGGCGTACAATGAGCAGTTCTTC
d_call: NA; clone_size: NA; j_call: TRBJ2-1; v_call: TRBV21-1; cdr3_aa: CASSVRLPSGSPYNEQFF; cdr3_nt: TGTGCCAGCAGCGTAAGATTGCCTAGCGGGAGCCCCTACAATGAGCAGTTCTTC
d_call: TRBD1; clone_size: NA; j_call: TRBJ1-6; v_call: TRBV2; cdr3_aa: CASRHRGHAEPDNSPLHF; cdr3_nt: TGTGCCAGCAGACACAGGGGACACGCGGAACCTGATAATTCACCCCTCCACTTT
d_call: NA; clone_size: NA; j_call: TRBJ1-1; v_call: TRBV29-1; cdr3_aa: CSVDGEVGTEAFF; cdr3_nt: TGCAGCGTTGACGGGGAGGTGGGCACTGAAGCTTTCTTT
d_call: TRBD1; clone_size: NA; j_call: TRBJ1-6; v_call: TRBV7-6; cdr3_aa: CASSLDVRGNTSPLHF; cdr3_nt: TGTGCCAGCAGCTTAGATGTCAGGGGGAACACTTCACCCCTCCACTTT
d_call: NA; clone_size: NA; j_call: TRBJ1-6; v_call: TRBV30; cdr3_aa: CAWTAYNSPLHF; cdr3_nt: TGTGCCTGGACAGCCTATAATTCACCCCTCCACTTT
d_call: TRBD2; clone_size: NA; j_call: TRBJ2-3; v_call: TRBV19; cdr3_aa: CASSLGAGGFTDTQYF; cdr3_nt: TGTGCCAGTAGCCTGGGAGCGGGGGGGTTCACAGATACGCAGTATTTT
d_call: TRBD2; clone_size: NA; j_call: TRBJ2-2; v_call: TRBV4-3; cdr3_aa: CASSQDPQREEYTGELFF; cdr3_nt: TGCGCCAGCAGCCAAGATCCACAACGGGAGGAATACACCGGGGAGCTGTTTTTT
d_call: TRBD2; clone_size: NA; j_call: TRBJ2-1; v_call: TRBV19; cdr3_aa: CASTIAGDNEQFF; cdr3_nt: TGTGCCAGTACGATAGCGGGAGACAATGAGCAGTTCTTC
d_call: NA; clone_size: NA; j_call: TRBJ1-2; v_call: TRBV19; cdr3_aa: CASSMGASGGGYGYTF; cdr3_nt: TGTGCCAGTAGTATGGGGGCCTCAGGTGGGGGCTATGGCTACACCTTC
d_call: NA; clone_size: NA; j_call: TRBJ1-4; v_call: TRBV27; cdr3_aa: CASGQTNEKLFF; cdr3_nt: TGTGCCAGCGGGCAGACTAATGAAAAACTGTTTTTT
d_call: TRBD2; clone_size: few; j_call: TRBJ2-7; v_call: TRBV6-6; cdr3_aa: CASSGTSATYEQYF; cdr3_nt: TGTGCCAGCAGTGGGACTAGCGCCACCTACGAGCAGTACTTC
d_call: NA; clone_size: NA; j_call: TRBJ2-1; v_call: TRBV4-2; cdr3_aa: CASSQTQGGGTNEQFF; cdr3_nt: TGTGCCAGCAGCCAAACACAGGGGGGAGGGACCAATGAGCAGTTCTTC
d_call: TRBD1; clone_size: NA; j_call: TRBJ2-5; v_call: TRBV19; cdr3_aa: CASSIDRGETQYF; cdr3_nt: TGTGCCAGTAGTATAGACAGGGGGGAGACCCAGTACTTC
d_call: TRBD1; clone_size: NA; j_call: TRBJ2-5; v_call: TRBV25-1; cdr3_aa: CASSELDGQGDRETQYF; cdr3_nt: TGTGCCAGCAGTGAACTCGACGGGCAGGGGGATCGAGAGACCCAGTACTTC
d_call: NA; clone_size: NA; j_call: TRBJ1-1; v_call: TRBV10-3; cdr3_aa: CAISYRENTEAFF; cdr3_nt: TGTGCCATCAGTTACCGGGAAAACACTGAAGCTTTCTTT
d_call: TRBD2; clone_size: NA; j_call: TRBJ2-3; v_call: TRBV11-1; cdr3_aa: CASSPTTSSDTQYF; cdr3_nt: TGTGCCAGCAGCCCTACGACTAGCTCCGATACGCAGTATTTT
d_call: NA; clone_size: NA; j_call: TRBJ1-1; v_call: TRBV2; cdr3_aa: CASIGQSFIFMNTEAFF; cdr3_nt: TGTGCCAGTATCGGACAGTCGTTTATTTTCATGAACACTGAAGCTTTCTTT
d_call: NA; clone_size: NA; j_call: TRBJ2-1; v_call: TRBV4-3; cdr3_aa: CASSRSGGGGAGEQFF; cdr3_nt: TGCGCCAGCAGCCGGTCGGGGGGTGGGGGGGCAGGTGAGCAGTTCTTC
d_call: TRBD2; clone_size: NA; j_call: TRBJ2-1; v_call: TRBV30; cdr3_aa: CAWTPLGREGYNEQFF; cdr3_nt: TGTGCCTGGACCCCCCTCGGGCGGGAGGGGTACAATGAGCAGTTCTTC
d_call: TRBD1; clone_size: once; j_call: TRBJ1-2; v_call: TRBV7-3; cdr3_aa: CASSRDRGNYGYTF; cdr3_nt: TGTGCCAGCAGCAGGGACAGGGGGAACTATGGCTACACCTTC
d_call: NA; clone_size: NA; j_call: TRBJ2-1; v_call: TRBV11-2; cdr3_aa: CASSPLTGGNEQFF; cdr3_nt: TGTGCCAGCAGCCCCTTAACAGGAGGGAATGAGCAGTTCTTC
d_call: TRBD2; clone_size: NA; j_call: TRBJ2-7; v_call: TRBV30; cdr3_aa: CAFWREGHEQYF; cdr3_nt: TGTGCCTTTTGGCGGGAGGGCCACGAGCAGTACTTC
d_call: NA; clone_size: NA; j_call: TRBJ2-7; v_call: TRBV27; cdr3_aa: CASSLGTGYYEQYF; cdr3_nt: NA